This record looks at one T cell receptor beta chain sequence and its context. They ran version v3.0 of the immunoSEQ assay at survey level. Profiling relied on immunoSEQ multiplex PCR, and the TCRdb table lists in-frame clones only, not all of them. The table records 18,000 or so clones, roughly 78% of them present only once. The data were taken from a study of long-term antiretroviral therapy in people with HIV. Every single participant having HIV got treatment inside the United States. This specimen was unsorted PBMCs, taken at the start of antiretroviral therapy, before treatment. This TCR was recovered from a woman aged 40 to 50 with HIV.

The CDR3 region is CASSSVPVGEAFF. The CDR3 DNA reads TGCGCCAGCAGCTCCGTACCAGTGGGTGAAGCTTTCTTT. The chain carries TRBV5-1 and TRBJ1-1, with unresolved D. This CDR3 contains 13 residues. V lost 3 bases to trimming and J lost 7 bases, with 13 bases between them. Germline CDR1 SGHRS, CDR2 YFSETQ.